These 19 T cell receptor beta chains came from one sample sequenced in a study of cytomegalovirus exposure and HLA in healthy donors. The primer mix had 60 Vbeta and 13 Jbeta primers. Assay: immunoSEQ multiplex PCR; the TCRdb copy retains only in-frame clones and omits some. The sample lists about 190,000 clones, about four fifths occurring once. Sequencing used PBMCs. The receptors were sampled from a man between 35 and 55 years old in good health and CMV-seropositive.

This chain links TRBV5-1 with TRBJ2-1; 9 nucleotides line up with TRBD2. The CDR3 spans 15 residues. Germline CDR1 is SGHRS and CDR2 is YFSETQ. J was trimmed by 6 bases and V by 4 bases; bases with no gene match: 8. In DNA, the CDR3 is TGCGCCAGCAGCCTACCCGCGGGGGGGATCAATGAGCAGTTCTTC. Translation gives CASSLPAGGINEQFF.

This clone occurred a few times. CDR3 sequence reads: CASRFQGGNEQFF. CDR3 DNA sequence: TGCGCCAGCAGGTTTCAGGGAGGGAATGAGCAGTTCTTC. This chain uses TRBV5-1 with TRBJ2-1, with 7 bases that match TRBD2. Germline assignment: CDR1 SGHRS and CDR2 YFSETQ. The CDR3 runs 13 residues. V lost 5 bases and J lost 7; bases outside the gene matches: 6.

The chain employs TRBV5-5 and TRBJ2-7; D perhaps matches TRBD1 (6 bases). Trimming pared 3 bases from V and 2 bases from J, leaving 15 bases between. CDR1 is SGHKS, CDR2 YYEKEE, per germline (reference sequence). The CDR3 extends over 15 amino acids. CDR3 region: CASSSMDSAAYEQYF. CDR3 bases: TGTGCCAGCAGCTCGATGGACAGTGCAGCCTACGAGCAGTACTTC.

The J gene is TRBJ1-5, the V gene TRBV6-6; 11 positions match TRBD1. The V and J ends lost 5 bases and 4 bases, in that order; junction bases with no gene match: 7. Germline CDR1 MNHNY, CDR2 SVGAGI (reference sequence). The length of the CDR3 is 16 residues. The CDR3 nucleotides are TGTGCCAGCAGTAATGCCGGGACAGGGGGTAATCAGCCCCAGCATTTT. Amino acid sequence: CASSNAGTGGNQPQHF.

This clone was counted once. The chain couples TRBV6-6 to TRBJ1-4; D may be TRBD1 (5 bases). This CDR3 region has 14 residues. Trimming removed 6 bases from V and 3 bases from J, with 11 bases in between. Germline V lookup: CDR1 MNHNY, CDR2 SVGAGI (reference sequence). DNA for the CDR3: TGTGCCAGCAGGGGGGGTGGTTCTAATGAAAAACTGTTTTTT. Encoded protein: CASRGGGSNEKLFF.

The chain has TRBV6-5 and TRBJ2-1; unclear D gene. Germline CDR1 reads MNHEY; CDR2 reads SVGAGI. The CDR3 is 14 residues long. The V gene lost 0 bases and the J gene lost 3 bases, with 6 bases spanning the gap. CDR3 residues: CASSYSSGYNEQFF. The DNA of the CDR3 is TGTGCCAGCAGTTACTCATCCGGCTACAATGAGCAGTTCTTC.

The chain links TRBV27 to TRBJ2-7; 13 positions agree with TRBD2. V lost 5 bases and J lost 3; bases outside the gene matches: 4. The CDR3 loop spans 15 amino acids. The germline CDR1 and CDR2 sequences are MNHEY and SMNVEV (reference sequence). The CDR3 is CASSRTSGRRYEQYF. The CDR3 DNA reads TGTGCCAGCAGTCGGACTAGCGGGAGACGCTACGAGCAGTACTTC.

This clone was picked up a small number of times. V is TRBV10-3 and J is TRBJ1-1; 7 bases map to TRBD1. The CDR3 length is 16 residues. The germline V gene encodes CDR1 ENHRY and CDR2 SYGVKD. Trimming took 0 bases from V and 2 from J; bases not matched to a gene: 6. The CDR3 nucleotides read TGTGCCATCAGTGAGTCGGAGGGGGCCCCTAACACTGAAGCTTTCTTT. It yields the protein CAISESEGAPNTEAFF.

This chain connects TRBV7-3 to TRBJ2-7, with a tentative D call TRBD1 (5 bases). The CDR3 is 11 residues long. V dropped 3 bases and J dropped 6 bases, with 6 bases sitting between them. Germline V gene lookup returns CDR1 SGHTA and CDR2 FQGTGA. The CDR3 DNA sequence: TGTGCCAGCAGCTTTAGGGGCGAGCAGTACTTC. Its translation is CASSFRGEQYF.

The genes are TRBV7-2 and TRBJ1-2; a weak D match, TRBD1 (5 bases). Germline-derived CDR1 and CDR2 are SGHTA and FQGNSA. V lost 1 base, J lost 8 bases, and 11 bases lay in between. The CDR3 consists of 13 residues. The CDR3 reads CASSLVTGGGYTF. CDR3 bases: TGTGCCAGCAGCTTAGTGACGGGGGGAGGCTACACCTTC.

This sequence joins TRBV19 and TRBJ2-5, with D perhaps TRBD1 (6 bases). V lost 1 base to trimming and J lost 6 bases, with 12 bases between them. Germline CDR1 is LNHDA and CDR2 is SQIVND (reference sequence). The CDR3 contains 14 residues. The CDR3 DNA reads TGTGCCAGTAGTATAGGCACAGGGTGGAAGACCCAGTACTTC. It encodes CASSIGTGWKTQYF.

The sample holds one count of this clone. The V call is TRBV2, the J call TRBJ2-1; D possibly corresponds to TRBD1 (6 bases). Germline V gene sequence: CDR1 SNHLY, CDR2 FYNNEI. This CDR3 is 14 amino acids long. V dropped 6 bases and J dropped 3 bases, with 12 bases sitting between them. Here the CDR3 DNA reads TGTGCCAGCAGGGCCCGGGACAACTACAATGAGCAGTTCTTC. Its protein is CASRARDNYNEQFF.

This clone was observed a few times. This chain joins TRBV7-2 and TRBJ2-7; the D is unclear. The CDR3 runs 16 residues. Trimming pared 5 bases from V and 7 bases from J, leaving 24 bases between. The germline V gene has CDR1 SGHTA and CDR2 FQGNSA. CDR3 sequence: CASSPTYQAIEWEQYF. The CDR3 DNA follows: TGTGCCAGCAGCCCCACTTATCAGGCTATTGAGTGGGAGCAGTACTTC.

The chain uses TRBV5-4 and TRBJ2-7; TRBD1 aligns across 9 bases. CDR1 is SGHNT and CDR2 is YYREEE in the germline V gene (reference sequence). This CDR3 has 13 residues. J was trimmed by 3 bases and V by 8 bases; bases with no gene match: 6. CDR3 bases: TGTGCCAGTACCGGGACAGGGATCTACGAGCAGTACTTC. Its translation is CASTGTGIYEQYF. The complete variable domain, with remaining parts taken from reference TRBV5-4 and TRBJ2-7, reads ETGVTQSPTHLIKTRGQQVTLRCSSQSGHNTVSWYQQALGQGPQFIFQYYREEENGRGNFPPRFSGLQFPNYSSELNVNALELDDSALYLCASTGTGIYEQYFGPGTRLTVT.

This chain joins TRBV4-3 and TRBJ1-2; perhaps TRBD1 as D (5 bases). CDR1 is LGHNA, CDR2 YSLEER, per germline. The CDR3 sequence is 15 residues long. The V gene lost 3 bases and the J gene lost 4 bases, with 15 bases spanning the gap. CDR3 amino acids: CASSQGKGFGYGYTF. The DNA of the CDR3 is TGCGCCAGCAGCCAGGGGAAGGGGTTTGGCTATGGCTACACCTTC.

The J gene is TRBJ1-5, the V gene TRBV6-5, with TRBD1 identical over 7 bases. The CDR3 consists of 14 residues. Germline V gives CDR1 MNHEY, CDR2 SVGAGI. J lost 1 base, V lost 6 bases, and 3 bases had no gene match. CDR3 region: CASSRQGSNQPQHF. The CDR3 nucleotides read TGTGCCAGCAGCCGACAGGGAAGCAATCAGCCCCAGCATTTT.

The chain couples TRBV2 to TRBJ2-5; a possible D gene is TRBD1 (5 bases). This CDR3 is 14 amino acids long. Germline loops: CDR1 SNHLY, CDR2 FYNNEI. Trimming removed 2 bases from V and 4 bases from J, with 11 bases in between. This CDR3 reads CASSEPTGVETQYF. For the CDR3, the DNA is TGTGCCAGCAGTGAACCCACAGGCGTAGAGACCCAGTACTTC. The full variable domain, with the rest looked up from reference TRBV2 and TRBJ2-5, is EPEVTQTPSHQVTQMGQEVILRCVPISNHLYFYWYRQILGQKVEFLVSFYNNEISEKSEIFDDQFSVERPDGSNFTLKIRSTKLEDSAMYFCASSEPTGVETQYFGPGTRLLVL.

CDR3 nucleotides: TGTGCCAGCAGCCAAGGACCCGGGGTAGTCAGCTCCTACAATGAGCAGTTCTTC. This sequence encodes CASSQGPGVVSSYNEQFF. This chain connects TRBV4-2 to TRBJ2-1, with D possibly being TRBD2 (5 bases). Germline V gene sequence: CDR1 LGHNA, CDR2 YNFKEQ. There are 18 residues in the CDR3. Trimming left V 1 base short and J 0 bases short, with 16 bases between.

This CDR3 reads CASSPLTGGSGEQYF. CDR3 nucleotides: TGTGCCAGCAGCCCCCTGACGGGGGGCTCGGGCGAGCAGTACTTC. V gene TRBV11-3 combines with J gene TRBJ2-7; D may be TRBD2 (7 bases). The ends were cut back, 5 bases at V and 6 bases at J, with 20 bases in the middle. Per the germline V gene, CDR1 is SGHNT and CDR2 is YENEEA. The CDR3 runs to 15 residues.